These 22 T cell receptor beta chains were all obtained from the same sample, sequenced in a study of T-cell memory formation after mild COVID-19. A single record per CDR3 protein comes from TCRdb applying MiXCR to the 5' RACE reads. The sample lists about 470,000 distinct CDR3 sequences; around 27% were seen once. Input material: PBMCs or a T cell subset sorted from them (not recorded which). The receptors come from an adult woman who had mild COVID-19 (a few samples of this study predate the infection). Cell type and time point are not known.

This clonotype was seen a few times. V and J are TRBV5-6 and TRBJ2-7, with D perhaps matching TRBD1 (7 bases). V was clipped by 2 bases and J by 5 bases, with 11 bases between them. The germline V gene has CDR1 SGHDT and CDR2 YYEEEE. CDR3 size: 13 residues. CDR3 sequence: CASSFQGGHEQYF. In nucleotides, the CDR3 is TGTGCCAGCAGCTTCCAGGGGGGCCACGAGCAGTACTTC.

This clonotype was seen a few times. The gene calls are TRBV12-3 or TRBV12-4 and TRBJ2-1; 9 bases agree with TRBD2. The ends lost 3 bases at V and 7 bases at J; junction bases unmatched: 10. The CDR3 runs 16 residues. DNA of the CDR3: TGTGCCAGCAGTTTTAGCGGGGGCCCATCTTGGAATGAGCAGTTCTTC. This codes for CASSFSGGPSWNEQFF.

This clonotype appeared many times. The chain joins TRBV30 to TRBJ2-1, with TRBD2 matching 10 bases. The germline V gene encodes CDR1 GTSNPN and CDR2 SVGIG (reference sequence). The CDR3 is 16 residues long. The V and J ends lost 3 bases and 6 bases, in that order; junction bases with no gene match: 11. CDR3 bases: TGTGCCTGGAGGGGTCAGCGGGGGGGCCTGTTCAATGAGCAGTTCTTC. It codes for CAWRGQRGGLFNEQFF. The variable domain in full, completed from reference TRBV30 and TRBJ2-1, reads SQTIHQWPATLVQPVGSPLSLECTVEGTSNPNLYWYRQAAGRGLQLLFYSVGIGQISSEVPQNLSASRPQDRQFILSSKKLLLSDSGFYLCAWRGQRGGLFNEQFFGPGTRLTVL.

This clonotype came up a few times. The chain couples TRBV6-5 to TRBJ2-7; D gene uncertain. The germline gives CDR1 MNHEY, CDR2 SVGAGI. The CDR3 contains 12 residues. Trimming removed 2 bases from V and 7 bases from J, with 9 bases in between. Here the CDR3 reads CASSYPWGEQYF. CDR3 nucleotides: TGTGCCAGCAGTTACCCGTGGGGTGAGCAGTACTTC.

The chain employs TRBV12-3 or TRBV12-4 and TRBJ2-1; 11 nucleotides line up with TRBD2. This CDR3 comprises 15 residues. The V and J ends lost 6 bases and 9 bases, in that order; junction bases with no gene match: 10. This CDR3 is CASSHTSGGLGEQFF. In DNA form, the CDR3 reads TGTGCCAGCAGCCATACTAGCGGGGGCCTTGGTGAGCAGTTCTTC.

V is TRBV4-2 and J is TRBJ2-1; tentatively, D is TRBD2 (6 bases). CDR1 and CDR2 (germline): LGHNA, YNFKEQ. V was shortened by 3 bases and J by 3 bases, with 18 bases between the two germline ends. The CDR3 sequence is 17 residues long. The CDR3 DNA reads as TGTGCCAGCAGCCAGCCCGGGACTGCCACCATCTACAATGAGCAGTTCTTC. It specifies CASSQPGTATIYNEQFF.

In the case of this clonotype: A junction boundary mismatches the germline segment, possibly from a read error. V is TRBV7-7 and J is TRBJ2-5, with D perhaps matching TRBD2 (5 bases). From germline, CDR1 is SSHAT and CDR2 FNYEAQ (reference sequence). The CDR3 extends over 15 amino acids. The CDR3 region is CASSLRHEGRETQYF. The CDR3 coding sequence is TGTGCTAGCAGCTTACGCCATGAGGGCAGGGAGACCCAGTACTTC.

V is TRBV11-2 and J is TRBJ1-4; D possibly corresponds to TRBD1 (6 bases). This CDR3 is built from 14 residues. Deletions cut 4 bases from V and 7 bases from J, with 13 bases between. Germline V gene sequence: CDR1 SGHAT, CDR2 FQNNGV. The CDR3 spells CASSSTGIGEKLFF. The DNA of the CDR3 is TGTGCCAGCAGCTCCACAGGGATTGGTGAAAAACTGTTTTTT.

This clonotype was picked up a small number of times. The chain combines TRBV3-1 with TRBJ2-3; TRBD2 aligns across 8 bases. This CDR3 spans 14 amino acids. The junction had 5 bases not matched to a gene; V was cut back by 4 bases and J by 5 bases. The germline V gene has CDR1 LGHDT and CDR2 YNNKEL (reference sequence). CDR3 in amino acids: CASSPGLEGDTQYF. In nucleotides, the CDR3 is TGTGCCAGCAGCCCGGGACTAGAAGGAGATACGCAGTATTTT.

V gene TRBV6-6 combines with J gene TRBJ1-1, with a tentative D call TRBD1 (5 bases). CDR1 is MNHNY and CDR2 is SVGAGI in the germline V gene (reference sequence). The V gene lost 5 bases and the J gene lost 1 base, with 8 bases spanning the gap. The CDR3 totals 13 residues. The CDR3 is CASSNDRNTEAFF. CDR3 nucleotides: TGTGCCAGCAGTAATGACAGGAACACTGAAGCTTTCTTT.

This clonotype has more than one count but fewer than ten. The chain joins TRBV5-4 to TRBJ2-5; D gene unclear. Trimming removed 0 bases from V and 4 bases from J, with 19 bases in between. The CDR3 length is 17 residues. Germline-derived CDR1 and CDR2 are SGHNT and YYREEE (reference sequence). The CDR3 nucleotides are TGTGCCAGCAGCTTGGTAGACACTACCCCGGATGGAGAGACCCAGTACTTC. This translates into CASSLVDTTPDGETQYF.

This chain links TRBV27 with TRBJ1-1; TRBD1 matches at 9 bases. This CDR3 spans 15 amino acids. Germline lookup yields CDR1 MNHEY and CDR2 SMNVEV (reference sequence). Germline trimming cut 6 bases from V and 4 bases from J; bases unmatched to any gene: 9. The CDR3 DNA follows: TGTGCCAGCAGCACTCCGGGACAGGGTTTCACTGAAGCTTTCTTT. This encodes CASSTPGQGFTEAFF.

Only a few counts were recorded for this clonotype. The genes are TRBV7-6 and TRBJ2-1; TRBD2 matches at 9 bases. The V and J ends lost 1 base and 6 bases, in that order; junction bases with no gene match: 4. The germline CDR1 and CDR2 sequences are SGHVS and FNYEAQ. There are 15 residues in the CDR3. This CDR3 reads CASSLGGTSFNEQFF. The DNA for the CDR3 is TGTGCCAGCAGCTTAGGCGGGACTAGCTTCAATGAGCAGTTCTTC.

V and J are TRBV15 and TRBJ2-7; 7 bases line up with TRBD1. Germline V gives CDR1 LNHNV, CDR2 YYDKDF (reference sequence). V lost 5 bases and J lost 0; bases outside the gene matches: 7. The CDR3 is made up of 15 amino acids. This chain's CDR3 is CATSLRRTGSYEQYF. CDR3 coding DNA: TGTGCCACCAGCCTGAGAAGGACAGGCTCCTACGAGCAGTACTTC.

This clonotype has just a few counts. V and J are TRBV7-9 and TRBJ2-1, with 12 bases matching TRBD2. Unmatched junction bases numbered 9, after V lost 6 bases and J lost 9 bases. The V gene's germline CDR1 is SEHNR and CDR2 FQNEAQ (reference sequence). The CDR3 extends over 15 amino acids. CDR3 residues: CASSLAGGPSGEQFF. The CDR3 DNA reads TGTGCCAGCAGTCTAGCGGGAGGGCCCTCGGGTGAGCAGTTCTTC. The full variable domain, completed using reference TRBV7-9 and TRBJ2-1, is DTGVSQNPRHKITKRGQNVTFRCDPISEHNRLYWYRQTLGQGPEFLTYFQNEAQLEKSRLLSDRFSAERPKGSFSTLEIQRTEQGDSAMYLCASSLAGGPSGEQFFGPGTRLTVL.

The gene calls are TRBV11-2 and TRBJ2-5; 11 nucleotides align to TRBD2. The germline V gene encodes CDR1 SGHAT and CDR2 FQNNGV. This CDR3 is built from 17 residues. With V trimmed by 5 bases and J by 5 bases, 13 bases remained unmatched. Here the CDR3 DNA reads TGTGCCAGCAGCAGATTCGGGCTAGCGGGGGGACGGGAGACCCAGTACTTC. Residues: CASSRFGLAGGRETQYF.

The genes are TRBV6-2 or TRBV6-3 and TRBJ2-3, with 10 bases fitting TRBD2. Germline V CDR1 and CDR2: MNHEY, SVGEGT. The J segment lost 2 bases and the V segment lost 8 bases, leaving 7 bases of the junction unmatched. The CDR3 sequence is 15 residues long. The CDR3 DNA reads as TGTGCCAGCCGGCGTAGCGGGAGGAACACAGATACGCAGTATTTT. Translated: CASRRSGRNTDTQYF.

This rearrangement joins TRBV7-3 to TRBJ1-1, with D perhaps TRBD1 (6 bases). V lost 0 bases and J lost 1, with 12 bases in between. CDR1 SGHTA and CDR2 FQGTGA come from the germline V gene. CDR3 length: 16 amino acids. DNA of the CDR3: TGTGCCAGCAGCTTAACGGGGGGCAGCTCGAACACTGAAGCTTTCTTT. The encoded protein is CASSLTGGSSNTEAFF.

This clonotype occurred a few times. This chain connects TRBV29-1 to TRBJ1-1, with 8 bases identical to TRBD1. Germline CDR1 SQVTM, CDR2 ANQGSEA. With 7 bases clipped from V and 0 bases from J, the junction kept 10 bases outside the gene matches. The CDR3 is 15 residues long. The CDR3 protein is CSATGRGQVNTEAFF. The CDR3 DNA reads as TGCAGCGCCACCGGGCGGGGACAGGTGAACACTGAAGCTTTCTTT.

The rearrangement links TRBV7-2 to TRBJ2-5; 8 bases align to TRBD1. The junction had 10 bases not matched to a gene; V was cut back by 5 bases and J by 5 bases. Germline-derived CDR1 and CDR2 are SGHTA and FQGNSA. CDR3 size: 15 residues. Written as DNA, the CDR3 is TGTGCCAGCAGCCGCCAGACAGGGGAGAGGGAGACCCAGTACTTC. This gives the protein CASSRQTGERETQYF.

V and J are TRBV7-2 and TRBJ1-1; D is ambiguous. The germline CDR1 and CDR2 sequences are SGHTA and FQGNSA. Trimming shortened V by 5 bases and J by 5 bases, and 21 bases separated the two germline ends. The CDR3 spans 16 residues. CDR3 nucleotides: TGTGCCAGCAGCCCAATGTCGGTCATCTTGGGGACTGAAGCTTTCTTT. Translated: CASSPMSVILGTEAFF.

This clonotype was counted a few times. The V and J genes are TRBV5-1 and TRBJ2-4; 7 bases line up with TRBD1. The V gene end was trimmed by 3 bases and the J gene end by 2 bases; junction bases not matched to a gene: 8. The V gene's germline CDR1 is SGHRS and CDR2 YFSETQ. The CDR3 loop spans 16 amino acids. The CDR3 coding sequence is TGCGCCAGCAGCTCTGGTCTACAGGGGTCCAAAAACATTCAGTACTTC. Translated: CASSSGLQGSKNIQYF.